Each of the 6 T cell receptor beta chains below was sequenced from the same sample in a study of T cells in Graves' hyperthyroidism and ophthalmopathy. RNA transcripts provided the source from which TCR beta CDR3 regions were amplified. The HTBI primer set was used in a first-round RT-PCR of the TCR CDR3. TCRdb fed the multiplex PCR reads into MiXCR, producing one record per CDR3 protein. Among 250,000 to 300,000 distinct CDR3 sequences listed, 10% to 15% were seen once. The sequenced sample consisted of blood. These receptors all stem from a young woman with Graves' hyperthyroidism that later progressed to Graves' ophthalmopathy.

A few counts support this clonotype. This chain links TRBV4-1 with TRBJ2-2, with D perhaps TRBD2 (5 bases). The germline CDR1 and CDR2 sequences are MGHRA and YSYEKL. CDR3 length equals 15 residues. Trimming stripped 5 bases from V and 0 bases from J, with 10 bases between. Here the CDR3 reads CASSNSGSNTGELFF. The CDR3 DNA is TGCGCCAGCAGCAACAGCGGTTCGAACACCGGGGAGCTGTTTTTT.

This clonotype was seen more than once but under ten times. The chain recombines TRBV6-1 with TRBJ1-6, with 10 bases aligning to TRBD1. Germline V lookup: CDR1 MNHNS, CDR2 SASEGT. The CDR3 has 16 residues. The J segment lost 7 bases and the V segment lost 4 bases, leaving 7 bases of the junction unmatched. DNA for the CDR3: TGTGCCAGCAGTGGGGGGGACAGGGGTCAGAATTCACCCCTCCACTTT. Amino acids: CASSGGDRGQNSPLHF.

There are many counts of this clonotype. This sequence joins TRBV27 and TRBJ1-1; D is ambiguous. V gave up 7 bases and J gave up 1 base, with 13 bases separating them. The CDR3 sequence is 14 residues long. Germline CDR1 and CDR2: MNHEY and SMNVEV (reference sequence). This CDR3 reads CASTGRAGNTEAFF. CDR3 sequence (DNA): TGTGCCAGCACTGGGCGGGCAGGGAACACTGAAGCTTTCTTT.

This clonotype was seen repeatedly, ten times or more. The chain has TRBV7-9 and TRBJ2-2; 9 bases are shared with TRBD1. Germline lookup yields CDR1 SEHNR and CDR2 FQNEAQ (reference sequence). The CDR3 spans 16 residues. The J segment lost 2 bases and the V segment lost 6 bases, leaving 7 bases of the junction unmatched. The CDR3 spells CASRETGQGNTGELFF. The CDR3 DNA sequence: TGTGCCAGCAGGGAAACGGGACAGGGCAACACCGGGGAGCTGTTTTTT.

As to this clonotype: One base away lies a much larger clone, so this may be a sequencing read error. The chain uses TRBV7-9 and TRBJ2-7; D remains ambiguous. The CDR3 loop spans 13 amino acids. Trimming removed 6 bases from V and 6 bases from J, with 15 bases in between. Germline V gene sequence: CDR1 SEHNR, CDR2 FQNEAQ (reference sequence). The CDR3 region is CASRLASHSEQYF. The DNA of the CDR3 is TGTGCCAGCAGGTTGGCTTCCCACTCCGAGCAGTACTTC.

This clonotype has at least ten counts. The rearrangement links TRBV4-1 to TRBJ2-1; perhaps D is TRBD1 or TRBD2 (6 bases each). Germline-derived CDR1 and CDR2 are MGHRA and YSYEKL. With 1 base removed from V and 2 bases from J, the gap between germline ends came to 9 bases. The CDR3 is 15 amino acids. CDR3 in DNA: TGCGCCAGCAGCCAAGGGAGGGGGACCTACAATGAGCAGTTCTTC. It translates to CASSQGRGTYNEQFF.